This TCR beta chain was obtained from a study of blood T cell repertoires in COVID-19. Background on the study: T cells, B-cell-depleted T cells, or PBMCs provided the cDNA or gDNA that served as material.

Generated by immunoSEQ multiplex PCR, the TCRdb table keeps only in-frame clones and is missing some. The table includes 130,000 to 150,000 clones, about 89% detected once. The J segment lost 7 bases and the V segment lost 3 bases, leaving 10 bases of the junction unmatched. CDR1 is DFQATT, CDR2 SNEGSKA, per germline (reference sequence). This CDR3 spans 15 amino acids. Sequenced: peripheral blood. The receptor comes from a man between 45 and 60 years old who had recovered from COVID-19. J is TRBJ2-3 and V is TRBV20-1; TRBD2 aligns across 10 bases. CDR3 loop: CSASSFSGGPNTQYF. DNA for the CDR3: TGCAGTGCTAGTTCATTTAGCGGGGGGCCAAATACGCAGTATTTT.